A selection of T cell receptor beta chains follows, all from one sample in a study of cytomegalovirus exposure and HLA in healthy donors. Generated by immunoSEQ multiplex PCR, the TCRdb table keeps only in-frame clones and is missing some. Here the sample table reports 150,000 to 200,000 clones. Material: PBMCs. The receptors come from a woman between 55 and 75 years old in good health and CMV-seronegative. The CDR3 runs from the conserved cysteine through the conserved F or W. The order of the fields is V gene, J gene, CDR3 length, D gene, CDR3 DNA, CDR3 protein. The D gene is left open where the match is weak.

>TRBV7-2|TRBJ2-7|15|TRBD2
TGTGCCAGCAGCTTACGTTCTAGCGGGAGCTACGAGCAGTACTTC
CASSLRSSGSYEQYF
>TRBV7-2|TRBJ2-7|16|TRBD1
TGTGCCAGCAGCATTGGACAGGGGGCCATTGCCTACGAGCAGTACTTC
CASSIGQGAIAYEQYF
>TRBV5-6|TRBJ2-1|16|.
TGTGCCAGCAGCTCCGGGGGGACAGGTGACGACAACGAGCAGTTCTTC
CASSSGGTGDDNEQFF
>TRBV5-1|TRBJ2-7|15|.
TGCGCCAGCAGCTTGGGATTTGGGGGCGAGGGCGAGCAGTACTTC
CASSLGFGGEGEQYF
>TRBV2|TRBJ1-2|15|.
TGTGCCAGCAGTGAAGCGGGCAGCCGATCGGGGGGCTACACCTTC
CASSEAGSRSGGYTF
>TRBV10-1|TRBJ2-7|11|.
TGCGCCAGCCGCGGGGGCGGCGAGCAGTACTTC
CASRGGGEQYF
>TRBV4-3|TRBJ1-2|15|.
TGCGCCAGCAGCCCACTCCGGTCTGAAATTTATGGCTACACCTTC
CASSPLRSEIYGYTF
>TRBV19|TRBJ2-1|14|.
TGTGCCAGTAGTAACCACTCGCGGCGGAATGAGCAGTTCTTC
CASSNHSRRNEQFF
>TRBV10-3|TRBJ1-1|16|.
TGTGCCATCAGTGACCGGGAGAGGGAGTTGAACACTGAAGCTTTCTTT
CAISDRERELNTEAFF
>TRBV10-3|TRBJ1-1|13|.
TGTGCCATCAGTGCTGGGGGGGGCAGAGAAGCTTTCTTT
CAISAGGGREAFF